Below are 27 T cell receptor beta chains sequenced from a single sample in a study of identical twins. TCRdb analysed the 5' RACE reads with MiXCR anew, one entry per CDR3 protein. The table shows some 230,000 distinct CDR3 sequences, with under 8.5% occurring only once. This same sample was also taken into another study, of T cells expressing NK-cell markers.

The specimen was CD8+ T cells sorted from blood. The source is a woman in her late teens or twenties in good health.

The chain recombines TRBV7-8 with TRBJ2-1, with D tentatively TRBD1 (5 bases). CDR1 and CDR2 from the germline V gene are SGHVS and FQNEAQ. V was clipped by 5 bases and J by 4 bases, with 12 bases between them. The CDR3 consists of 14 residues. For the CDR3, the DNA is TGTGCCAGCAGCCGGAGACAGCTTTACAATGAGCAGTTCTTC. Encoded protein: CASSRRQLYNEQFF.

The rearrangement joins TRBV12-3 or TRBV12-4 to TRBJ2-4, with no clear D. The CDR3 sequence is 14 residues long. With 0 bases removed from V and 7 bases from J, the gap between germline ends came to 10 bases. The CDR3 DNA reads TGTGCCAGCAGTTTAGCGGTAGTGCTGAACATTCAGTACTTC. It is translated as CASSLAVVLNIQYF.

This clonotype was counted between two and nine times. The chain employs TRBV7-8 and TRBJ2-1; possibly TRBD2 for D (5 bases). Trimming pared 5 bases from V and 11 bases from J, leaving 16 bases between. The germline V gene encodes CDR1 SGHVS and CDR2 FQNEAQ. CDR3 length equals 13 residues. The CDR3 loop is CASSGTGGEKQFF. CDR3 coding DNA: TGTGCCAGCAGCGGAACTGGAGGAGAGAAGCAGTTCTTC.

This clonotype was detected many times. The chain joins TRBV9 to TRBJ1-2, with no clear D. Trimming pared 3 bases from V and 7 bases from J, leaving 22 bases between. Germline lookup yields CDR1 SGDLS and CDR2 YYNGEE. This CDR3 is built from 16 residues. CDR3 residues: CASSANQDSSLGGYTF. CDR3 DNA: TGTGCCAGCAGCGCGAACCAAGACTCTTCCCTGGGTGGCTACACCTTC.

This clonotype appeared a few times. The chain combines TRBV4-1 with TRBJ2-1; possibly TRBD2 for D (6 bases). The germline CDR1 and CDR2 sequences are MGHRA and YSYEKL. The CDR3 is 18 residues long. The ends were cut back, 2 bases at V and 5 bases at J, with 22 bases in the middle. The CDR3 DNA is TGCGCCAGCAGCCAACTCGGCCACAGAAAGCGGGCTAACAATGAGCAGTTCTTC. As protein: CASSQLGHRKRANNEQFF.

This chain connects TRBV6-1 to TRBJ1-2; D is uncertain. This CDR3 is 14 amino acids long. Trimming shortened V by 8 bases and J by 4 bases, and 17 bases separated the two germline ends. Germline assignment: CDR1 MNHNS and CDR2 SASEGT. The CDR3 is CASLVYTKTYGYTF. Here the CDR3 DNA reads TGTGCCAGCCTTGTATACACCAAGACCTATGGCTACACCTTC.

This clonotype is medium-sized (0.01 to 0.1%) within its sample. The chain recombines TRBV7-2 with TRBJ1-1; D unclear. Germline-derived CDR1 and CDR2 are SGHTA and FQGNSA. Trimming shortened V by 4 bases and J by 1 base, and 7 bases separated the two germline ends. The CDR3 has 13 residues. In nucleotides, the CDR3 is TGTGCCAGCAGCTGGATAAAGAACACTGAAGCTTTCTTT. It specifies CASSWIKNTEAFF.

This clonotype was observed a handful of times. In nucleotides, the CDR3 is TGTGCCAGCAGCTCTCGGGGGAAGTCCGGGACGGTCGTCGAAAAACTGTTTTTT. Translation gives CASSSRGKSGTVVEKLFF. The chain recombines TRBV11-1 with TRBJ1-4, with D perhaps TRBD1 (5 bases). Trimming cost V 4 bases and J 8 bases, with 26 bases left between them. This CDR3 has 18 amino acids. CDR1 is SGHAT and CDR2 is FQDESV in the germline V gene (reference sequence).

The CDR3 loop reads CASSADQDLNTEAFF. The CDR3 DNA follows: TGTGCCAGCAGCGCAGATCAAGACCTGAACACTGAAGCTTTCTTT. The chain is built from TRBV9 and TRBJ1-1; D gene ambiguous. Germline assignment: CDR1 SGDLS and CDR2 YYNGEE. The germline V and J ends were trimmed by 3 bases and 0 bases, with 12 bases remaining between them. The CDR3 sequence is 15 residues long.

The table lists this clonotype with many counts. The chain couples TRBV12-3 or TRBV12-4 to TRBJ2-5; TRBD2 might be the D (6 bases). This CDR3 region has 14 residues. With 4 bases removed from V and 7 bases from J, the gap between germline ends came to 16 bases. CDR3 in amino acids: CASSSGLGFGTQYF. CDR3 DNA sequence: TGTGCCAGCAGTTCGGGACTGGGGTTCGGGACCCAGTACTTC.

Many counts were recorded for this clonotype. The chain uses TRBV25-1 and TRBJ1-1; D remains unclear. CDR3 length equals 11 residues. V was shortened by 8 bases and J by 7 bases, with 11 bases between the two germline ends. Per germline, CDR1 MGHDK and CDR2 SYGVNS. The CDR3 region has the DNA TGTGCCAGCTCCCTATCGGGTGAAGCTTTCTTT. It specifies CASSLSGEAFF.

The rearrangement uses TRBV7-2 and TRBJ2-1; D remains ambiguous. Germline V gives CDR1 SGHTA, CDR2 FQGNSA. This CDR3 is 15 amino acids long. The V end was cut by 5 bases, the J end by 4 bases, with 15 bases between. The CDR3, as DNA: TGTGCCAGCAGCCCAGCGCTACCTAAGTACAATGAGCAGTTCTTC. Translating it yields CASSPALPKYNEQFF.

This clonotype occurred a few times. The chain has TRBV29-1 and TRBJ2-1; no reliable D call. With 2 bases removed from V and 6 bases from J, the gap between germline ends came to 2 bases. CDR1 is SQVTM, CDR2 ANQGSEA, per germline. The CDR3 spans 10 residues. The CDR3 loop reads CSVELNEQFF. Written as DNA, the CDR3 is TGCAGCGTTGAACTCAATGAGCAGTTCTTC.

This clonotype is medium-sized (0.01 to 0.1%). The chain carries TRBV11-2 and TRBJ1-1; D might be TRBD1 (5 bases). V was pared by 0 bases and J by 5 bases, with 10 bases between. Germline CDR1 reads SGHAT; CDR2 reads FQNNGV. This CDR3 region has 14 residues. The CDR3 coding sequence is TGTGCCAGCAGCTTAGATGTTGGGGGAACTGAAGCTTTCTTT. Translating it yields CASSLDVGGTEAFF.

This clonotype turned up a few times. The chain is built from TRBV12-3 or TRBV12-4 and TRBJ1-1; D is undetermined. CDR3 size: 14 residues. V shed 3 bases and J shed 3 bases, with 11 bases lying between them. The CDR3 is CASSLNSGDTEAFF. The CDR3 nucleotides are TGTGCCAGCAGTTTGAACAGCGGCGACACTGAAGCTTTCTTT.

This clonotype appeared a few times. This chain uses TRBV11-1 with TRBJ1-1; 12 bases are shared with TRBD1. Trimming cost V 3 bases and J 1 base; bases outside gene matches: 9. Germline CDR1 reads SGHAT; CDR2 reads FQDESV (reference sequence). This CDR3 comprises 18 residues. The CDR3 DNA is TGTGCCAGCAGCTTGAAGGGACAGGGGGCAAGGAGGAACACTGAAGCTTTCTTT. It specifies CASSLKGQGARRNTEAFF.

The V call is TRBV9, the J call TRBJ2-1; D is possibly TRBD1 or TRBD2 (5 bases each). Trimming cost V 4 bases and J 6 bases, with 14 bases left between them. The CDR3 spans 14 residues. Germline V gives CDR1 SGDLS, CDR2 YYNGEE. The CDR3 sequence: CASSYGAGANEQFF. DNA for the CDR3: TGTGCCAGCAGCTACGGGGCGGGCGCCAATGAGCAGTTCTTC. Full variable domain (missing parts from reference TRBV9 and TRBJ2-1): DSGVTQTPKHLITATGQRVTLRCSPRSGDLSVYWYQQSLDQGLQFLIQYYNGEERAKGNILERFSAQQFPDLHSELNLSSLELGDSALYFCASSYGAGANEQFFGPGTRLTVL.

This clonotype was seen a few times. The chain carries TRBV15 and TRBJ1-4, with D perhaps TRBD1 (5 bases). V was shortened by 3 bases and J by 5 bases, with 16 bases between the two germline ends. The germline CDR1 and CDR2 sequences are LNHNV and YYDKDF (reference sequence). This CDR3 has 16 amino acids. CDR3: CATSRVGGTENEKLFF. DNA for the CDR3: TGTGCCACCAGCAGGGTTGGGGGGACGGAGAATGAAAAACTGTTTTTT.

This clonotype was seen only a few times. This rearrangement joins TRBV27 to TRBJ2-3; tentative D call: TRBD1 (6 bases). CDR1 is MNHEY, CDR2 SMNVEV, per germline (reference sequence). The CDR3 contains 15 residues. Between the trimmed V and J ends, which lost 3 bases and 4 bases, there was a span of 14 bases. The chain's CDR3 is CASSFPGELPDTQYF. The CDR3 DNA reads TGTGCCAGCAGTTTTCCAGGGGAGCTCCCAGATACGCAGTATTTT.

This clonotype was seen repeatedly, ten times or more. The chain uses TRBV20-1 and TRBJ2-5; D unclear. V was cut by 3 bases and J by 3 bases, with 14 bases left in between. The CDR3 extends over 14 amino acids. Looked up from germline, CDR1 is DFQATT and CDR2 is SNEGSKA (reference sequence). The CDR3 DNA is TGCAGTGCTAGTCACTTCCGGACCGAAGAGACCCAGTACTTC. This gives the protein CSASHFRTEETQYF.

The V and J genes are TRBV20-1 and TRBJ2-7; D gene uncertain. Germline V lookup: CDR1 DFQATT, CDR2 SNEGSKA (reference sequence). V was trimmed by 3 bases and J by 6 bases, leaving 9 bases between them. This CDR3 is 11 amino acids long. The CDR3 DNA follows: TGCAGTGCTAGTACTCAACGCGAGCAGTACTTC. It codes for CSASTQREQYF.

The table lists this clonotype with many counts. The CDR3 nucleotides read TGTGCCATCAGGACGGCGAACACCGGGGAGCTGTTTTTT. The encoded protein is CAIRTANTGELFF. The chain joins TRBV10-3 to TRBJ2-2; D is unclear. Germline CDR1 ENHRY, CDR2 SYGVKD. Trimming left V 6 bases short and J 0 bases short, with 5 bases between. The CDR3 consists of 13 residues.

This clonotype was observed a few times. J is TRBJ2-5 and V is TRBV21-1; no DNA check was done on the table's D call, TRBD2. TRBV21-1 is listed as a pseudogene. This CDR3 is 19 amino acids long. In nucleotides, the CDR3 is TGTGCCAGCAGCATCCACGGGACTAGCGGGAGAAGACCGTGCGAGACCCAGTACTTC. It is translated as CASSIHGTSGRRPCETQYF.

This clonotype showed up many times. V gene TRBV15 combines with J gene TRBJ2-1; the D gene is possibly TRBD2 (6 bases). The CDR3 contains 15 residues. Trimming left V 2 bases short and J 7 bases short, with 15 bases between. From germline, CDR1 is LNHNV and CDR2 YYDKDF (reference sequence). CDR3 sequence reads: CATSRSSGLKNEQFF. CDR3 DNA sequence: TGTGCCACCAGCAGATCTTCGGGACTTAAGAATGAGCAGTTCTTC. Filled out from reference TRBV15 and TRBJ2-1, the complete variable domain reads DAMVIQNPRYQVTQFGKPVTLSCSQTLNHNVMYWYQQKSSQAPKLLFHYYDKDFNNEADTPDNFQSRRPNTSFCFLDIRSPGLGDTAMYLCATSRSSGLKNEQFFGPGTRLTVL.

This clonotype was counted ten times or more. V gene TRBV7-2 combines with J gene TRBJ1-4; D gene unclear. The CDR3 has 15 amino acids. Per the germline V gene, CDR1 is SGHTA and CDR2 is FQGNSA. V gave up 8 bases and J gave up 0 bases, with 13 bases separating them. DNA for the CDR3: TGTGCCAGCGAGGCCATATCATCAACTAATGAAAAACTGTTTTTT. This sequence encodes CASEAISSTNEKLFF.

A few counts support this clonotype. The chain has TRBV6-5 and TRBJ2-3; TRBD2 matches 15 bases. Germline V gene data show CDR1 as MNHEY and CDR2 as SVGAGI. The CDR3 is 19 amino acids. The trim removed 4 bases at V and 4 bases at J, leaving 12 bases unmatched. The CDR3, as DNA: TGTGCCAGCAGTTCTGGACTAGCGGGAGGGCCGTTACGAGCAGATACGCAGTATTTT. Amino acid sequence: CASSSGLAGGPLRADTQYF.

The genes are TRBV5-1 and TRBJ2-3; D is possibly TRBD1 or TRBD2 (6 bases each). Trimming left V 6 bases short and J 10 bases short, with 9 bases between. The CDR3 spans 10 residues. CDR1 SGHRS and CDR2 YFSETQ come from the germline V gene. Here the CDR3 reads CASKGEAQYF. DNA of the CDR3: TGCGCCAGCAAGGGGGAGGCGCAGTATTTT.